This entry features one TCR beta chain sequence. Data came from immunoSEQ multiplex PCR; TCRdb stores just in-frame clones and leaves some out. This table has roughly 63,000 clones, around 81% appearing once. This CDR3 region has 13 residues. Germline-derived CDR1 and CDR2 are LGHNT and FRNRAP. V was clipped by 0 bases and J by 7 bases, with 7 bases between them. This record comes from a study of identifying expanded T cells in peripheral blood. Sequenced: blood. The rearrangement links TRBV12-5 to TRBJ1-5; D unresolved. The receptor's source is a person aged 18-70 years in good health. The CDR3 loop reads CASGLVEGQPQHF. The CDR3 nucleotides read TGTGCTAGTGGTTTGGTAGAAGGCCAGCCCCAGCATTTT.